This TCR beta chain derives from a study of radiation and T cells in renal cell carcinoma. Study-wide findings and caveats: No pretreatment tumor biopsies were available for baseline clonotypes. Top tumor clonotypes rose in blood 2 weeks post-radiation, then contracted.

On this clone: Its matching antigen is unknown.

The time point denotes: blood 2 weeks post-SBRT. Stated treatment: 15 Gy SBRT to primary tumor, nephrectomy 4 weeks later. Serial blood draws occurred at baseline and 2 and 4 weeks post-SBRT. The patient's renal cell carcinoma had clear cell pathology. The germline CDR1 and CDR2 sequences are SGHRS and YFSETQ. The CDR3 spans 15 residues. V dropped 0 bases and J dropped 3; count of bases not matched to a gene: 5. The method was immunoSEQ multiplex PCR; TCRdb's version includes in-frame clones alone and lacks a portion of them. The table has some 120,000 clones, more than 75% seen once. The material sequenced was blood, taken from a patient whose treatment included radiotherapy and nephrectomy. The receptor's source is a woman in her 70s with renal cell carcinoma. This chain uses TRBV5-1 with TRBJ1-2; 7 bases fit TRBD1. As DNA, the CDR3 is TGCGCCAGCAGCTTGGAGGGGGCCACTGACTATGGCTACACCTTC. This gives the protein CASSLEGATDYGYTF.